This passage covers 10 T cell receptor beta chains from one sample sequenced in a study of blood T cell repertoires in COVID-19 (dated by TCRdb to the early 2020s). Libraries were made using the immunoSEQ multiplex PCR assay. Sourced from immuneACCESS, this table was stored by TCRdb with only in-frame sequences that have V and J called. A share of the clones is absent; for the studies checked, an unresolved V gene accounts for under half, and the remainder has no known explanation. A total of 4,000 to 6,000 clones appear in this sample, approximately 88% of them only once. Of the sample, roughly 45% falls within the top ten clones. What was sequenced was peripheral blood. The source of these receptors is a man in his sixties or seventies with COVID-19, enrolled during active disease.

This sequence joins TRBV7-2 and TRBJ2-7; 9 bases fit TRBD1. The CDR3 length is 14 residues. The germline V gene encodes CDR1 SGHTA and CDR2 FQGNSA. The ends lost 6 bases at V and 2 bases at J; junction bases unmatched: 5. In DNA form, the CDR3 reads TGTGCCAGCAGGACAGGGGGGACCGCCTACGAGCAGTACTTC. As protein: CASRTGGTAYEQYF.

The rearrangement links TRBV12-5 to TRBJ1-3; D remains unclear. The CDR3 covers 15 residues. V lost 6 bases, J lost 2 bases, and 14 bases lay in between. Per the germline V gene, CDR1 is LGHNT and CDR2 is FRNRAP. The CDR3 DNA reads TGTGCTAGTGGCCCCCCTGCGGGCCCTGGAAACACCATATATTTT. Its translation: CASGPPAGPGNTIYF.

The rearrangement joins TRBV6-5 to TRBJ1-5; D is uncertain. The V end lost 2 bases, the J end lost 0 bases, and 8 bases lay between the germline ends. This CDR3 is 15 amino acids long. In germline, CDR1 is MNHEY, CDR2 SVGAGI. Written as DNA, the CDR3 is TGTGCCAGCAGTTACGGCTCGGGTAGCAATCAGCCCCAGCATTTT. Encoded protein: CASSYGSGSNQPQHF.

The chain carries TRBV6-5 and TRBJ2-1; 9 positions agree with TRBD2. V lost 0 bases and J lost 7; bases outside the gene matches: 7. This CDR3 spans 16 amino acids. Looked up from germline, CDR1 is MNHEY and CDR2 is SVGAGI. The CDR3 DNA sequence: TGTGCCAGCAGTTACTCTGCGGGAGGGCCGGGGAATGAGCAGTTCTTC. Protein: CASSYSAGGPGNEQFF.

The chain joins TRBV19 to TRBJ2-3; 11 bases line up with TRBD1. CDR3 length: 16 residues. CDR1 LNHDA and CDR2 SQIVND come from the germline V gene (reference sequence). With 7 bases clipped from V and 3 bases from J, the junction kept 9 bases outside the gene matches. Here the CDR3 reads CASKSRRDRGTDTQYF. The CDR3 region has the DNA TGTGCCAGTAAAAGCCGCCGGGACAGGGGGACAGATACGCAGTATTTT. The whole variable domain, filled in from reference TRBV19 and TRBJ2-3, reads DGGITQSPKYLFRKEGQNVTLSCEQNLNHDAMYWYRQDPGQGLRLIYYSQIVNDFQKGDIAEGYSVSREKKESFPLTVTSAQKNPTAFYLCASKSRRDRGTDTQYFGPGTRLTVL.

This rearrangement joins TRBV21-1 to TRBJ2-7; no DNA check was done on the table's D call, TRBD1. TRBV21-1 is an annotated pseudogene. The CDR3 is 16 amino acids. The CDR3 reads CASSKYRGLYSYEQYF. CDR3 sequence (DNA): TGTGCCAGCAGCAAATACAGGGGCCTCTACTCCTACGAGCAGTACTTC.

The V and J genes are TRBV25-1 and TRBJ2-7; D remains ambiguous. Germline-derived CDR1 and CDR2 are MGHDK and SYGVNS. CDR3 length equals 11 residues. The V end was cut by 4 bases, the J end by 1 base, with 2 bases between. CDR3 loop: CASSASYEQYF. The DNA for the CDR3 is TGTGCCAGCAGTGCGTCCTACGAGCAGTACTTC.

V usage is TRBV5-8 and J usage is TRBJ2-7, with D perhaps matching TRBD2 (6 bases). Germline CDR1 reads SGHTS; CDR2 reads YDEGEE. The CDR3 is 15 residues long. V lost 4 bases, J lost 6 bases, and 20 bases lay in between. This CDR3 reads CASSGGINLGGEQYF. The DNA of the CDR3 is TGTGCCAGCAGCGGCGGGATTAACTTGGGGGGCGAGCAGTACTTC.

This clone appeared once. This sequence joins TRBV27 and TRBJ1-3, with D uncertain. Trimming took 3 bases from V and 4 from J, leaving 7 bases between them. Per the germline V gene, CDR1 is MNHEY and CDR2 is SMNVEV (reference sequence). The length of the CDR3 is 13 residues. The CDR3, as DNA: TGTGCCAGCAGTTTCGGTCCCGGAAACACCATATATTTT. Amino acids: CASSFGPGNTIYF.

The chain recombines TRBV20-1 with TRBJ1-1; TRBD1 is a possible D gene (6 bases). CDR1 and CDR2 from the germline V gene are DFQATT and SNEGSKA (reference sequence). There are 11 residues in the CDR3. Trimming cost V 4 bases and J 4 bases, with 7 bases left between them. CDR3 amino acids: CSANRVTEAFF. CDR3 DNA: TGCAGTGCTAACAGGGTCACTGAAGCTTTCTTT.